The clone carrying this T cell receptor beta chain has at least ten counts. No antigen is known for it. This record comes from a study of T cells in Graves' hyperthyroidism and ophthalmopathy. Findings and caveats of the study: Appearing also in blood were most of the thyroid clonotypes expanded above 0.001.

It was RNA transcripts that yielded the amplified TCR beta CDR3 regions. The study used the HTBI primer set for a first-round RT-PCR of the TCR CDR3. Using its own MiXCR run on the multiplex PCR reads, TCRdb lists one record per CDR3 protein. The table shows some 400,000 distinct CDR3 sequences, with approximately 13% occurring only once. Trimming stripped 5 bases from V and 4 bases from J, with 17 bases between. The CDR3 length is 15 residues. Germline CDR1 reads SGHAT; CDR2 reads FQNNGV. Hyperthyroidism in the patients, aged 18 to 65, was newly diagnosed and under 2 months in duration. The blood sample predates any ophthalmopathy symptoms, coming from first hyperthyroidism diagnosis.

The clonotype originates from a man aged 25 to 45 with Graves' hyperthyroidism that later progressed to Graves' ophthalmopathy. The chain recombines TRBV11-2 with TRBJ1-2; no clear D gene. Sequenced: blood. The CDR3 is CASSRVPQTGYGYTF. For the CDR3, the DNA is TGTGCCAGCAGCCGGGTCCCGCAGACGGGCTATGGCTACACCTTC.